This T cell receptor beta chain was sequenced during a study of identical twins. Study-level findings and limits: Beta clonotypes that were abundant in cord blood contained fewer insertions, a pattern absent from memory repertoires. Models predicted less out-of-frame TCR alpha sharing in monozygotic twins than was found.

This clonotype occurred a few times. As yet, its antigen is unknown. TCRdb independently ran MiXCR on the 5' RACE reads; one entry per CDR3 protein. Found here are about 730,000 distinct CDR3 sequences, 21% of them singletons; the top ten hold around 4.5%. The CDR3 covers 16 residues. Germline V gene sequence: CDR1 DFQATT, CDR2 SNEGSKA (reference sequence). The ends were cut back, 3 bases at V and 2 bases at J, with 14 bases in the middle. These data were also reused for a study on T cells expressing NK-cell markers. Per that paper: Dominant NKG2C+ clonotypes accounted for roughly 1.0-7.0% of CD8+ T cells in several donors.

The receptor was isolated from a woman in her late teens or twenties in good health. The gene calls are TRBV20-1 and TRBJ2-6; a possible D gene is TRBD1 (6 bases). The specimen was PBMCs. The CDR3 loop reads CSASGLGAPGANVLTF. The CDR3, as DNA: TGCAGTGCTAGTGGGTTGGGGGCGCCTGGGGCCAACGTCCTGACTTTC.